This T cell receptor beta chain was obtained from a study of human thymus T cells. Corrective heart surgery yielded resections, and these provided the thymus tissue. Donation was from healthy Finnish infants who were having corrective surgery that addressed congenital heart defects. Study results and limitations: Thymic and blood repertoires appeared to display a bias in their usage of V and J genes. Highly overlapping thymic repertoires in unrelated individuals were reported by related research.

As for this clone: Its cognate antigen is unknown.

Sequencing was performed with immunoSEQ multiplex PCR; in TCRdb, only in-frame clones are kept and a portion is missing. The sample records some 130,000 clones, around 94% being singletons. Germline CDR1 MNHEY, CDR2 SMNVEV (reference sequence). V was pared by 2 bases and J by 8 bases, with 19 bases between. The CDR3 spans 16 residues. The sequenced sample consisted of thymus tissue. This TCR was recovered from a boy under three years old with a congenital heart defect but otherwise immunologically healthy. The gene calls are TRBV27 and TRBJ2-1, with D possibly TRBD1 on 6 matching bases. CDR3 DNA sequence: TGTGCCAGCAGTTTAGGGCCTACAGGGTTCCGGGATGAGCAGTTCTTC. Amino acids: CASSLGPTGFRDEQFF.